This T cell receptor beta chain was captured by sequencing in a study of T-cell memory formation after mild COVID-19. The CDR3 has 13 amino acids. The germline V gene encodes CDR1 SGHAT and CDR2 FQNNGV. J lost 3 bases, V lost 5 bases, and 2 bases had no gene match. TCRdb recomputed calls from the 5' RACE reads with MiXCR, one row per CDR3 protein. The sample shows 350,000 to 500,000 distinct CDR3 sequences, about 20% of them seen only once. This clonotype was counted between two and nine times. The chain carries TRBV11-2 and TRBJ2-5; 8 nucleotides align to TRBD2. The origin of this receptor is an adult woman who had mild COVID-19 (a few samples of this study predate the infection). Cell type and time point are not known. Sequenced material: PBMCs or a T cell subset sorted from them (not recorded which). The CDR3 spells CASSPGGEETQYF. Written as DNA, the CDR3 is TGTGCCAGCAGCCCCGGGGGGGAAGAGACCCAGTACTTC.